This note documents a single TCR beta chain sequence. Antigen specificity is unknown. CDR1 is SGHKS and CDR2 is YYEKEE in the germline V gene (reference sequence). V lost 7 bases, J lost 5 bases, and 17 bases lay in between. The CDR3 is made up of 14 amino acids. The data derive from a study of blood T cells in healthy people across ages. Study-level results: Researchers deemed the diversity estimates from one million T cells underestimates. Diversity of TCR beta correlated strongly with naive T cell percentage.

Isolated PBMCs totaled at least 6 million in each sample. The amount of total RNA extracted per sample was at least 5.5 micrograms. Primed by a sample-barcoded 5' primer and a J-beta primer mix, a second PCR proceeded for roughly 6 to 12 cycles. TCRdb ran MiXCR on the 5' RACE reads and lists one entry per CDR3 protein. The table shows about 1.4 million distinct CDR3 sequences, with 55% to 75% occurring only once. The J gene is TRBJ2-3, the V gene TRBV5-5; D not resolved. Sample: blood. This TCR was recovered from a man aged 18 to 30 in good health. DNA for the CDR3: TGTGCCAGCGGGCGCACAGATCTCAAAGATACGCAGTATTTT. Amino acid sequence: CASGRTDLKDTQYF. The whole variable domain, filled in from reference TRBV5-5 and TRBJ2-3, reads DAGVTQSPTHLIKTRGQQVTLRCSPISGHKSVSWYQQVLGQGPQFIFQYYEKEERGRGNFPDRFSARQFPNYSSELNVNALLLGDSALYLCASGRTDLKDTQYFGPGTRLTVL.